This T cell receptor (beta chain) was sequenced during a study of identical twins. Whole-study findings and limits: The models systematically underestimated how much out-of-frame TCR alpha was shared in monozygotic twins. Excess sharing by twins proved weaker in beta out-of-frame sequences. Researchers caution that invariant MAIT and iNKT cells could partly confound zero-insertion analyses.

The CDR3 totals 14 residues. The V gene lost 4 bases and the J gene lost 1 base, with 11 bases spanning the gap. Germline CDR1 and CDR2: SQVTM and ANQGSEA. It was template switching that added a universal primer site, and there were unique molecular identifiers on the cDNA. In TCRdb, the 5' RACE reads were re-called with MiXCR into one record per CDR3 protein. The sample has a few hundred thousand distinct CDR3 sequences; roughly 10% are singletons. Many counts were recorded for this clonotype. Antigen: not known. The gene calls are TRBV29-1 and TRBJ2-1, with D possibly TRBD2 on 6 matching bases. Sequenced sample: naive T cells sorted from blood. The TCR comes from a woman aged 45-65 years in good health. CDR3 sequence: CSVGGGRSYNEQFF. CDR3 nucleotides: TGCAGCGTTGGAGGTGGGAGGTCCTACAATGAGCAGTTCTTC.